The source of this T cell receptor beta chain is a study of cytomegalovirus exposure and HLA in healthy donors. The CDR3 totals 13 residues. Trimming shortened V by 4 bases and J by 1 base, and 7 bases separated the two germline ends. Germline CDR1 SNHLY, CDR2 FYNNEI. Study-level findings and limits: The study designated 150 or so TCR beta chains cytomegalovirus-associated. One later analysis, an examination of the roughly 130 validation repertoires, found that first-cohort TCR clusters tended to co-occur in them. TCR sequences were mostly rare, though some public TCRs occurred in many donors.

The repertoire was sequenced with immunoSEQ multiplex PCR; TCRdb's copy has only in-frame clones and lacks some. The sample yields 250,000 or so clones, more than 75% seen once. With respect to this clone: Its antigen is unknown.

The chain couples TRBV2 to TRBJ1-1; no clear D gene. Sequenced sample: PBMCs. This sequence was found in a man between 18 and 29 years old in good health and CMV-seropositive. CDR3 region: CASSVTGNTEAFF. CDR3 DNA sequence: TGTGCCAGCAGTGTTACGGGGAACACTGAAGCTTTCTTT.